The rows below give T cell receptor beta chains drawn from one sample of a study of blood T cells in healthy people across ages. MiXCR, applied by TCRdb to the 5' RACE reads, yields one record per CDR3 protein. The sample lists 350,000 to 450,000 distinct CDR3 sequences, more than 45% occurring once. Sequencing used blood. The receptors were gathered from a man in his fifties or sixties in good health. Both conserved end residues are part of each CDR3. Fields, in order: J gene, V gene, CDR3 protein.

>TRBJ2-4|TRBV20-1
CSARRQPRAKNIQYF
>TRBJ1-6|TRBV3-1
CASSSDGRVSPLHF
>TRBJ2-7|TRBV2
CASIRDGRAYEQYF
>TRBJ2-7|TRBV9
CASSPTPPGFGSYEQYF
>TRBJ2-7|TRBV28
CAGTGGLSEQYF
>TRBJ2-1|TRBV20-1
CSASAARYNEQFF
>TRBJ1-2|TRBV5-1
CASSPPGTDANYGYTF
>TRBJ2-5|TRBV11-2
CASSPGGPRETQYF
>NA|TRBV6-6
CASSPGQGHEQYF
>NA|TRBV5-1
CASRPGPQIYEQYF
>TRBJ1-2|TRBV29-1
CSVEGGIGRGYTF
>TRBJ2-7|TRBV29-1
CSVRQGFEQYF
>TRBJ1-1|TRBV7-2
CASSLDNRGTEAFF
>TRBJ2-5|TRBV20-1
CSARASGRALQYF
>TRBJ1-5|TRBV21-1
CASSYAGGWAQHF
>TRBJ1-2|TRBV2
CASRTTGGEYGYTF
>TRBJ2-4|TRBV7-2
CASSLEGRSNIQYF
>TRBJ2-4|TRBV2
CASYPSGIGLAKNIQYF
>TRBJ2-7|TRBV20-1
CSAQRTGQGREEYF
>TRBJ2-7|TRBV6-6
CASSYSTGGNEQYF
>TRBJ2-1|TRBV20-1
CSARGGRGLWDEQFF
>TRBJ2-4|TRBV7-2
CASSLLAEKNIQYF
>TRBJ2-1|TRBV7-2
CASSYDQGNEQFF
>TRBJ2-5|TRBV7-9
CASSLGGSLGRETQYF
>TRBJ2-5|TRBV20-1
CSARNPGLQETQYF
>TRBJ2-7|TRBV5-6
CASSLDRGRLQYF
>TRBJ2-5|TRBV6-2/TRBV6-3
CASSPLGGEGQTQYF
>TRBJ2-1|TRBV5-1
CASSLTRGGNNEQFF
>TRBJ1-1|TRBV15
CATSRVRAGPGAFF
>TRBJ2-7|TRBV27
CASSPLVTSGSYEQYF
>NA|TRBV28
CASSLSAGVSETQYF
>TRBJ1-2|TRBV7-9
CASSQIGDGYTF
>TRBJ2-1|TRBV28
CASSQTVGEQFF
>TRBJ1-1|TRBV12-3/TRBV12-4
CASSLRGIWNTEAFF
>TRBJ2-7|TRBV28
CASSVVGGSYEQYF
>TRBJ2-5|TRBV7-2
CASSPASGRASGSQYF
>TRBJ2-1|TRBV19
CASLAVAGGSSYNEQFF
>TRBJ2-6|TRBV3-1
CASSQDRDRGQSSGANVLTF
>TRBJ2-4|TRBV20-1
CSARMGQKNIQYF
>TRBJ1-5|TRBV20-1
CSAAKDLDDQPQHF
>TRBJ2-1|TRBV3-1
CASSQDRRAGIDEQFF
>TRBJ2-3|TRBV20-1
CSAYRRGRGTDTQYF
>TRBJ1-2|TRBV28
CASSFVQGVIYGYTF
>TRBJ1-1|TRBV27
CASSLSRTGRTEAFF
>TRBJ2-5|TRBV11-2
CATSTGETQYF
>NA|TRBV2
CASSLSRGWETQYF
>TRBJ2-3|TRBV7-3
CASSPSISSTDTQYF
>TRBJ1-6|TRBV7-2
CASSLDKGSYNSPLHF
>TRBJ1-1|TRBV7-3
CASSLQANTEAFF
>TRBJ2-1|TRBV5-8
CASSYLASEQFF
>TRBJ2-1|TRBV20-1
CSARRPPYNEQFF
>TRBJ2-5|TRBV28
CASSLGTGGPGTQYF
>TRBJ2-3|TRBV20-1
CSARDPQLAGREDTQYF